The 10 T cell receptor beta chains reported below all come from one sample, sequenced in a study of shared clonotypes between healthy human individuals. TCRdb's table, derived via immunoSEQ multiplex PCR, lists solely in-frame clones and lacks some. The sample gives 950,000 to 1,100,000 clones, approximately 76% of which show up once; roughly 1.4% is in the top ten. Sequencing was carried out using memory CD4+ T cells sorted from blood. Subset: CD45RA-negative fraction. The receptors were sampled from a man aged 18 to 29 in good health.

This clone was found once. The J gene is TRBJ1-2, the V gene TRBV27; D may be TRBD1 (5 bases). Trimming cost V 6 bases and J 6 bases, with 14 bases left between them. Germline assignment: CDR1 MNHEY and CDR2 SMNVEV (reference sequence). The CDR3 covers 13 residues. The CDR3 DNA is TGTGCCAGCAGCCGAAGTCGGGGGGATGGCTACACCTTC. Translating gives CASSRSRGDGYTF.

The chain carries TRBV6-1 and TRBJ2-7; 10 bases agree with TRBD1. After removal of 5 bases from V and 5 bases from J, the junction contained 9 bases not matched to a gene. The CDR3 contains 15 residues. Germline values: CDR1 MNHNS, CDR2 SASEGT. The CDR3 coding sequence is TGTGCCAGCAGTTCCCGGGACAGGGGTCTCAACGAGCAGTACTTC. Encoded protein: CASSSRDRGLNEQYF.

The chain has TRBV11-3 and TRBJ2-3; 10 bases fit TRBD2. The CDR3 contains 15 residues. The trim removed 5 bases at V and 1 base at J, leaving 3 bases unmatched. Germline V lookup: CDR1 SGHNT, CDR2 YENEEA. CDR3 coding DNA: TGTGCCAGCAGCGATGGGACTAGCGGCACAGATACGCAGTATTTT. It encodes CASSDGTSGTDTQYF.

The gene calls are TRBV6-4 and TRBJ2-3; D is ambiguous. V was shortened by 2 bases and J by 3 bases, with 9 bases between the two germline ends. The CDR3 loop spans 14 amino acids. CDR1 is MRHNA, CDR2 SNTAGT, per germline. The CDR3 bases are TGTGCCAGCAGTGACCGAGGTATTACAGATACGCAGTATTTT. This translates into CASSDRGITDTQYF.

This chain links TRBV6-1 with TRBJ1-1; D is unresolved. The CDR3 runs to 13 residues. Trimming left V 7 bases short and J 2 bases short, with 11 bases between. Germline V gene lookup returns CDR1 MNHNS and CDR2 SASEGT. The CDR3 loop reads CASTKRGNTEAFF. In DNA, the CDR3 is TGTGCCAGCACTAAGAGAGGAAACACTGAAGCTTTCTTT.

This clone was seen only once. J is TRBJ1-2 and V is TRBV14; 7 bases match TRBD1. CDR3 length: 15 residues. V dropped 3 bases and J dropped 4; count of bases not matched to a gene: 8. Germline V gene data show CDR1 as SGHDN and CDR2 as FVKESK. CDR3 loop: CASSHRPTGPYGYTF. CDR3 DNA: TGTGCCAGCAGCCATCGGCCGACAGGGCCCTATGGCTACACCTTC.

DNA of the CDR3: TGTGCCAGCAGTGGACGAACAGGAAACACTGAAGCTTTCTTT. Protein product: CASSGRTGNTEAFF. The chain carries TRBV6-6 and TRBJ1-1; a weak D match, TRBD1 (5 bases). Trimming took 5 bases from V and 2 from J, leaving 12 bases between them. Germline assignment: CDR1 MNHNY and CDR2 SVGAGI (reference sequence). The CDR3 is made up of 14 amino acids.

The chain links TRBV30 to TRBJ1-4; D gene unclear. The germline V and J ends were trimmed by 3 bases and 8 bases, with 7 bases remaining between them. The CDR3 extends over 11 amino acids. Looked up from germline, CDR1 is GTSNPN and CDR2 is SVGIG (reference sequence). Here the CDR3 DNA reads TGTGCCTGGAGCAACGGCGAAAAACTGTTTTTT. Amino acids: CAWSNGEKLFF. Variable domain in full (rest from reference TRBV30 and TRBJ1-4): SQTIHQWPATLVQPVGSPLSLECTVEGTSNPNLYWYRQAAGRGLQLLFYSVGIGQISSEVPQNLSASRPQDRQFILSSKKLLLSDSGFYLCAWSNGEKLFFGSGTQLSVL.

At least ten counts were recorded for this clone. This chain links TRBV4-1 with TRBJ1-2; maybe TRBD1 (5 bases). Germline V gene data show CDR1 as MGHRA and CDR2 as YSYEKL. V lost 0 bases and J lost 1, with 15 bases in between. The CDR3 sequence is 17 residues long. The CDR3 DNA reads TGCGCCAGCAGCCAAGATCAGGGTTCACGCTATAACTATGGCTACACCTTC. Its translation is CASSQDQGSRYNYGYTF.

This sequence joins TRBV4-3 and TRBJ2-7, with D perhaps matching TRBD1 (6 bases). The CDR3 is made up of 13 amino acids. Trimming left V 6 bases short and J 4 bases short, with 13 bases between. From germline, CDR1 is LGHNA and CDR2 YSLEER. CDR3 sequence reads: CASSDRSGYEQYF. CDR3 nucleotides: TGCGCCAGCAGTGACAGGTCAGGTTACGAGCAGTACTTC.